This T cell receptor (beta chain) is from a study of blood T cell repertoires in COVID-19. The overall study: T cells, B-cell-depleted T cells, or PBMCs provided the cDNA or gDNA that served as material.

Generated by immunoSEQ multiplex PCR, the TCRdb table keeps only in-frame clones and is missing some. The profile shows under 350,000 clones, around 89% of them singletons. CDR1 SGHNT and CDR2 YYREEE come from the germline V gene (reference sequence). CDR3 size: 15 residues. J was trimmed by 0 bases and V by 3 bases; bases with no gene match: 4. Sequenced: peripheral blood. The clonotype originates from a man in his forties with acute or convalescent COVID-19. This chain connects TRBV5-4 to TRBJ2-3; 7 positions match TRBD1. CDR3 amino acids: CASSSKTGSTDTQYF. The CDR3 DNA sequence: TGTGCCAGCAGCTCGAAGACAGGGAGCACAGATACGCAGTATTTT.